These 10 T cell receptor beta chains originate from one sample sequenced in a study of blood T cell repertoires in COVID-19. Sequencing was performed with immunoSEQ multiplex PCR; in TCRdb, only in-frame clones are kept and a portion is missing. The sample lists roughly 88,000 clones; about 82% were seen once. The sample consisted of peripheral blood. Receptors originate from a woman aged 80 or over with acute or convalescent COVID-19.

This sequence joins TRBV10-3 and TRBJ1-4, with TRBD1 as a possible D gene (5 bases). Trimming stripped 0 bases from V and 0 bases from J, with 11 bases between. The CDR3 has 17 residues. Per the germline V gene, CDR1 is ENHRY and CDR2 is SYGVKD. CDR3 region: CAISESQGSATNEKLFF. The CDR3 DNA follows: TGTGCCATCAGTGAGTCGCAGGGTTCAGCAACTAATGAAAAACTGTTTTTT.

This clone was observed once. This sequence joins TRBV9 and TRBJ2-7, with 12 positions matching TRBD2. There are 18 residues in the CDR3. Looked up from germline, CDR1 is SGDLS and CDR2 is YYNGEE. The ends lost 3 bases at V and 3 bases at J; junction bases unmatched: 13. The CDR3 loop reads CASSGFTSGGPSVYEQYF. The DNA for the CDR3 is TGTGCCAGCAGCGGATTTACTAGCGGGGGGCCTTCAGTCTACGAGCAGTACTTC.

This rearrangement joins TRBV5-4 to TRBJ2-7; 7 bases are shared with TRBD2. V lost 2 bases, J lost 2 bases, and 10 bases stayed unmatched. The germline CDR1 and CDR2 sequences are SGHNT and YYREEE (reference sequence). This CDR3 has 16 amino acids. CDR3 loop: CASSFVGGGNPYEQYF. The CDR3 DNA reads TGTGCCAGCAGCTTTGTGGGGGGAGGGAACCCCTACGAGCAGTACTTC.

Ten or more counts support this clone. This chain uses TRBV6-5 with TRBJ2-5; 9 bases are a match to TRBD2. The CDR3 consists of 15 residues. V was pared by 5 bases and J by 2 bases, with 6 bases of the junction left unmatched. The germline V gene has CDR1 MNHEY and CDR2 SVGAGI. The CDR3 nucleotides are TGTGCCAGCAGTCTTTTAGCGGGGGAACAAGAGACCCAGTACTTC. As protein: CASSLLAGEQETQYF.

The genes are TRBV9 and TRBJ2-5; 9 nucleotides align to TRBD2. This CDR3 region has 17 residues. Germline assignment: CDR1 SGDLS and CDR2 YYNGEE. V lost 0 bases to trimming and J lost 2 bases; unmatched junction nucleotides: 8. The CDR3 DNA reads as TGTGCCAGCAGCGTAGCTGTTGGGGCGGGGGGGCAAGAGACCCAGTACTTC. Its translation: CASSVAVGAGGQETQYF.

The chain employs TRBV2 and TRBJ1-2, with 10 bases fitting TRBD1. This CDR3 has 14 amino acids. Trimming at V came to 6 bases and at J to 1 base, leaving 2 bases not matched to a gene. Germline CDR1 is SNHLY and CDR2 is FYNNEI. CDR3 sequence: CASRTGGSNYGYTF. The CDR3 coding sequence is TGTGCCAGCAGGACAGGGGGCAGTAACTATGGCTACACCTTC.

The count of this clone is one. This chain joins TRBV18 and TRBJ2-7; 7 bases line up with TRBD1. The J segment lost 2 bases and the V segment lost 3 bases, leaving 7 bases of the junction unmatched. Germline V lookup: CDR1 KGHSH, CDR2 LQKENI. The CDR3 is made up of 15 amino acids. The CDR3 nucleotides are TGTGCCAGCTCACCGGGGACAGTGGGGACCTACGAGCAGTACTTC. Protein: CASSPGTVGTYEQYF.

The genes are TRBV5-1 and TRBJ2-5, with 10 bases identical to TRBD2. Germline V CDR1 and CDR2: SGHRS, YFSETQ. The CDR3 contains 16 residues. Trimming at V came to 0 bases and at J to 1 base, leaving 3 bases not matched to a gene. The CDR3 reads CASSLVGLALQETQYF. The CDR3, as DNA: TGCGCCAGCAGCTTGGTGGGACTAGCGCTCCAAGAGACCCAGTACTTC. Based on the CDR3 plus reference TRBV5-1 and TRBJ2-5, the full variable domain is KAGVTQTPRYLIKTRGQQVTLSCSPISGHRSVSWYQQTPGQGLQFLFEYFSETQRNKGNFPGRFSGRQFSNSRSEMNVSTLELGDSALYLCASSLVGLALQETQYFGPGTRLLVL.

This clone was detected a few times. The chain recombines TRBV6-5 with TRBJ2-7; 7 nucleotides align to TRBD1. The CDR3 is 15 residues long. Germline V gene sequence: CDR1 MNHEY, CDR2 SVGAGI. V trimming: 7 bases; J trimming: 0 bases; junction bases outside the gene matches: 9. The CDR3 loop is CASTKWYRGSYEQYF. CDR3 bases: TGTGCCAGCACCAAGTGGTACAGGGGCTCCTACGAGCAGTACTTC.

This chain joins TRBV10-2 and TRBJ1-6; D call uncertain. Trimming removed 11 bases at V and 5 bases at J, with 16 bases between. Germline lookup yields CDR1 WSHSY and CDR2 SAAADI. The CDR3 spans 14 residues. As DNA, the CDR3 is TGCGCCGCAAAGGGAGTTCCAGATAATTCACCCCTCCACTTT. It is translated as CAAKGVPDNSPLHF.